What follows are 20 T cell receptor beta chains derived from one specimen sequenced in a study of monozygotic twins with inflammatory bowel disease. TCRdb reprocessed the 5' RACE reads, with one entry per CDR3 protein and no DNA. The repertoire table contains under 350,000 distinct CDR3 sequences. Sequenced: blood. These receptors all stem from a human donor with ulcerative colitis or Crohn's disease, or a healthy co-twin of an affected twin (not recorded which).

The V and J genes are TRBV2 and TRBJ1-5; TCRdb gives TRBD1 as the D gene, but with no DNA this cannot be confirmed. Germline-derived CDR1 and CDR2 are SNHLY and FYNNEI. There are 15 residues in the CDR3. CDR3 region: CASTYGTGALWPQHF.

The rearrangement uses TRBV19 and TRBJ2-1. The germline V gene has CDR1 LNHDA and CDR2 SQIVND (reference sequence). The CDR3 runs 13 residues. Here the CDR3 reads CASSMLTPNEQFF.

The gene calls are TRBV5-1 and TRBJ2-1; checking the TCRdb D call of TRBD2 is not possible without DNA. The CDR3 loop spans 19 amino acids. Germline CDR1 reads SGHRS; CDR2 reads YFSETQ. The CDR3: CASSLPSPSGRAKGNEQFF.

V is TRBV5-1 and J is TRBJ2-3. The CDR3 totals 17 residues. Germline V CDR1 and CDR2: SGHRS, YFSETQ. CDR3 in amino acids: CASSLARSATSTDTQYF.

The chain recombines TRBV12-3 or TRBV12-4 with TRBJ1-4; there is no DNA to check the TCRdb D call of TRBD1. There are 16 residues in the CDR3. CDR3 amino acids: CASSFGGGVGLRKLFF.

The chain carries TRBV12-3 or TRBV12-4 and TRBJ2-5; without DNA, the TCRdb call of TRBD1 cannot be checked. This CDR3 spans 15 amino acids. CDR3 in amino acids: CASSPIGHDGETQYF.

The CDR3 region is CATSRDLGQLNTGELFF. This rearrangement joins TRBV15 to TRBJ2-2; with no DNA, the TCRdb D assignment of TRBD1 cannot be verified. Per the germline V gene, CDR1 is LNHNV and CDR2 is YYDKDF (reference sequence). This CDR3 is built from 17 residues.

This chain connects TRBV5-6 to TRBJ2-7. This CDR3 is 15 amino acids long. Germline CDR1 SGHDT, CDR2 YYEEEE. CDR3 in amino acids: CASSLTDRGPYEQYF.

CDR3 in amino acids: CSVEGQGTERQFF. V and J are TRBV20-1 and TRBJ2-1; TCRdb picks TRBD1, but there is no DNA to check that call. Germline CDR1 is DFQATT and CDR2 is SNEGSKA (reference sequence). The CDR3 runs to 13 residues.

The chain has TRBV29-1 and TRBJ2-1; TCRdb reports TRBD2, a call that lacks DNA to check it against. Germline values: CDR1 SQVTM, CDR2 ANQGSEA. The CDR3 is made up of 14 amino acids. CDR3 residues: CSGGTSGRLGEQFF.

V usage is TRBV29-1 and J usage is TRBJ2-1. From germline, CDR1 is SQVTM and CDR2 ANQGSEA. The CDR3 sequence is 13 residues long. The CDR3 reads CSGFLVRLNEQFF.

V usage is TRBV12-3 or TRBV12-4 and J usage is TRBJ2-3; with no DNA, the TCRdb D assignment of TRBD1 cannot be verified. The CDR3 loop spans 14 amino acids. The CDR3: CASTGTGGLGTQYF.

This chain joins TRBV2 and TRBJ2-1; TCRdb proposes TRBD1, but this gene call is untestable without DNA. The CDR3 extends over 14 amino acids. Germline-derived CDR1 and CDR2 are SNHLY and FYNNEI. The CDR3: CASKGQRDFNEQFF.

The chain combines TRBV18 with TRBJ2-7; the D call of TRBD1 rests on TCRdb alone, since no DNA is present to check it. The CDR3 has 14 residues. Germline CDR1 and CDR2: KGHSH and LQKENI. CDR3 sequence reads: CASSPPVGAYEQYF.

The chain recombines TRBV18 with TRBJ2-7. Germline V CDR1 and CDR2: KGHSH, LQKENI. CDR3 length equals 15 residues. The CDR3 protein is CASSPPGGSSYERYF.

The rearrangement links TRBV20-1 to TRBJ1-5; absent DNA, TCRdb's TRBD1 call cannot be checked. The CDR3 length is 16 residues. Per germline, CDR1 DFQATT and CDR2 SNEGSKA (reference sequence). The CDR3 spells CSAPTNPGQGNQPQHF.

The chain joins TRBV4-3 to TRBJ2-3; TCRdb names TRBD1, which stays unverified in the absence of DNA. The CDR3 is 14 amino acids. The germline V gene has CDR1 LGHNA and CDR2 YSLEER. The CDR3 is CASSRGQFTDTQYF.

The genes are TRBV5-6 and TRBJ2-6; there is no DNA to check the TCRdb D call of TRBD1. The germline CDR1 and CDR2 sequences are SGHDT and YYEEEE. The CDR3 covers 15 residues. This chain's CDR3 is CASSLPGTGANVLTF.

The chain is built from TRBV7-9 and TRBJ1-6. CDR1 is SEHNR and CDR2 is FQNEAQ in the germline V gene (reference sequence). This CDR3 region has 14 residues. CDR3 loop: CASSLGQKNSPLHF.

The chain uses TRBV6-5 and TRBJ2-7; the D gene TCRdb calls, TRBD2, cannot be checked with no DNA. CDR3 length equals 17 residues. Per germline, CDR1 MNHEY and CDR2 SVGAGI. The CDR3 protein is CASSYSMVVRNLPEQYF.